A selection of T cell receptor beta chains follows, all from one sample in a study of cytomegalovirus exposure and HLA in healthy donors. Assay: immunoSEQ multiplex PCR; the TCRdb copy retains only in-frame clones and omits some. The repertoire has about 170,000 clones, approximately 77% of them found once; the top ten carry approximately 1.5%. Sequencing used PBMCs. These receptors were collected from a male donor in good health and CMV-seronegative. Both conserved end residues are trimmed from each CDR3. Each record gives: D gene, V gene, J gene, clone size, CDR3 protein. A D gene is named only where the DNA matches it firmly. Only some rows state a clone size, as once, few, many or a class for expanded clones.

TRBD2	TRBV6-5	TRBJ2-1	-	ASIRSGQAYNEQF
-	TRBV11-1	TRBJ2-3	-	ASSLSWEEASARTDTQY
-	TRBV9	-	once	ASSVGPGDYEQY
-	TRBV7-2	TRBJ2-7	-	ASNWGESREQY
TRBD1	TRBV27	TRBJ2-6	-	ASSTTGISSGANVLT
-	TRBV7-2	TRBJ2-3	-	ASSPRRSDTQY
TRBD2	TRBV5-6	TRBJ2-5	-	ASSLRAGVQETQY
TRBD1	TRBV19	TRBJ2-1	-	ASTTGVNEQF
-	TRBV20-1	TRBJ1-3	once	SGQLGNTIY
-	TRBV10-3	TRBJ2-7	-	AISESGVVSPYEQY
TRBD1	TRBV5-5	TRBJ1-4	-	ASSVWQPWTGRNEKLF
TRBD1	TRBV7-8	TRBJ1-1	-	ASSSPGQGRAF
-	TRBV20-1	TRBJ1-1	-	SARGQGEAF
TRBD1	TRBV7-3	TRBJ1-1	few	ASSSESRDSPWTEAF
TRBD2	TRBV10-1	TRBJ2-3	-	ASTGPSGSRADTQY
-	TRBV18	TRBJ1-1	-	ASSPIANRQIEAF
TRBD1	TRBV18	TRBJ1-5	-	ASSPTWRDSPNQPQH
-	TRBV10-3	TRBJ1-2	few	APTSGGN
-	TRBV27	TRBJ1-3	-	ASSADSVGNTIY
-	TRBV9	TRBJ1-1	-	ASSVGMNTEAF
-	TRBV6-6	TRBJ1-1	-	ASSHRSQNTEAF
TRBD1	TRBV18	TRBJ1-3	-	ASEGQKKQKNSGNTIY
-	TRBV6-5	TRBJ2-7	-	ASSSRDKNYEQY
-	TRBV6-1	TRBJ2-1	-	ASSETRSYNGQF
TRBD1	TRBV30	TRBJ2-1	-	AWMGQDNEQF
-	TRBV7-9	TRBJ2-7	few	ASSRTRDRTEQY
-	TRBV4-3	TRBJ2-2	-	ASSQERVGGPNTGELF
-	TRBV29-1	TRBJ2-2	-	SVGRDHNTGELF
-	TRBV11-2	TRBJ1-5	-	ASSLDGGNQPQH
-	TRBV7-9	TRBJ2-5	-	SSSRTMETQY
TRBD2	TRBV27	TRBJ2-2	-	ASRSSGSFRELF
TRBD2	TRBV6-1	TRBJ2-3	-	ASSERPSGGPLGRDTQY
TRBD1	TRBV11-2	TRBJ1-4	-	ASSPGQGGEKLF
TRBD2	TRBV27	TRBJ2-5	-	ASSQRSGGPGETQY
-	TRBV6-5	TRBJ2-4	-	ASSYGGAQDIQY
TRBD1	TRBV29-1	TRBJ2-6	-	SVEGDRERTSSGANVLT
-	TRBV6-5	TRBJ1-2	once	ASSYSTGTNYGYT
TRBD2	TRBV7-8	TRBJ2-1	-	ASSNSGSNNEQF
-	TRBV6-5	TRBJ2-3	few	ASRYQDTQY
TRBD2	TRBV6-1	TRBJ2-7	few	ASSEGGGAYYEQY
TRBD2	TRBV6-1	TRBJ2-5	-	ASSLLAGDFETQY
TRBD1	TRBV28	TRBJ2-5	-	ASTEPGQDLQETQY
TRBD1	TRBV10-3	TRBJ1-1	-	AISPTGDTEAF
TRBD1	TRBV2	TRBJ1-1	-	ASREGQGYRTNEAF
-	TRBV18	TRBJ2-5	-	ASSPPSEETQY
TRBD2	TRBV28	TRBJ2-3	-	ASILAGTDTQY